This TCR beta chain stems from a study of CD8+ T cells in alopecia areata. Findings and caveats of the study: Affected lesional scalp, above all in alopecia totalis/universalis, was more clonal than normal scalp.

This clone came up a few times. The antigen remains undetermined. Any gene name here is a mouse gene name. The read ends 4 residues before the CDR3 terminus; that terminus is restored from the germline J gene. The CDR3 has 16 residues. V lost 5 bases, J lost 3 bases, and 8 bases stayed unmatched. In germline, CDR1 is NSQYPW, CDR2 LRSPGD (reference sequence). It was cDNA, reverse transcribed from extracted RNA, that served as the sequencing template. TCRdb's table, derived via immunoSEQ multiplex PCR, lists solely in-frame clones and lacks some. This repertoire holds around 110,000 clones, and none appear only once.

Sequenced input: lesional skin. The origin of this receptor is a C3H/HeJ mouse with alopecia areata. Mouse strain MHC haplotype: H2-k. The J gene is TRBJ2-5, the V gene TRBV1; 10 bases are shared with TRBD2. CDR3 region: CTCSPLGGREQDTQYF. CDR3 DNA (partial): TGCACCTGCAGTCCCCTGGGGGGGCGCGAACAAGAC.